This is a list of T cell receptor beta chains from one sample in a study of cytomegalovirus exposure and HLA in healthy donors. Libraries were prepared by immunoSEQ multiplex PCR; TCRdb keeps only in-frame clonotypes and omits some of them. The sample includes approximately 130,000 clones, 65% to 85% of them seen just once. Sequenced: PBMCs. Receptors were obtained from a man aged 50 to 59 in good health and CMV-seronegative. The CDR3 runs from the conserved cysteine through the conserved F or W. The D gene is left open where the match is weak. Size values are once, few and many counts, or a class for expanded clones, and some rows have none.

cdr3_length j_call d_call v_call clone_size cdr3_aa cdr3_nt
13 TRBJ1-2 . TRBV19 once CASTVQGEHGYTF TGTGCCAGTACCGTGCAGGGCGAACACGGCTACACCTTC
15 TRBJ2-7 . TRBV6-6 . CASSQTYQKGGEQYF TGTGCCAGCAGTCAAACTTACCAGAAGGGAGGCGAGCAGTACTTC
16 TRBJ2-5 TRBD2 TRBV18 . CASSPYQTSGRETQYF TGTGCCAGCTCACCGTACCAAACTAGCGGGAGGGAGACCCAGTACTTC
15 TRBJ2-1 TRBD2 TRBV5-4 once CASSSGTKGYNEQFF TGTGCCAGCAGCTCCGGGACTAAAGGTTACAATGAGCAGTTCTTC
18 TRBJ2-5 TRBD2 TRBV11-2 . CASSQTPRASGRGETQYF TGTGCCAGCAGCCAGACCCCACGGGCTAGCGGGAGGGGTGAGACCCAGTACTTC
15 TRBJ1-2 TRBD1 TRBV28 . CASFLSTGGYYGYTF TGTGCCAGCTTTCTGTCGACAGGGGGCTACTATGGCTACACCTTC
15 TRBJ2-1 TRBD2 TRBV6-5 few CASMLSLAAYNEQFF TGTGCCAGCATGCTATCACTAGCGGCGTACAATGAGCAGTTCTTC
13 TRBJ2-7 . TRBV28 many CASSSGGGYEQYF TGTGCCAGCAGCTCAGGAGGCGGGTACGAGCAGTACTTC
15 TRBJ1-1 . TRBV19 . CASSRNRQENTEAFF TGTGCCAGTAGTCGGAATAGGCAGGAGAACACTGAAGCTTTCTTT
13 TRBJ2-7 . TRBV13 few CASSSDSSYEQYF TGTGCCAGCAGCTCGGACTCTTCCTACGAGCAGTACTTC
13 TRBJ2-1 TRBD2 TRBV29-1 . CSVWGLAGLEQFF TGCAGCGTTTGGGGACTAGCGGGTCTTGAGCAGTTCTTC
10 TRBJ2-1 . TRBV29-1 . CSARENEQFF TGCAGCGCCCGGGAAAATGAGCAGTTCTTC
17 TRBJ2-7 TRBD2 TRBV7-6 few CASTPMGGGFSSYEQYF TGTGCCAGCACCCCGATGGGGGGGGGTTTTAGCTCCTACGAGCAGTACTTC
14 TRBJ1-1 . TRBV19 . CASSKLQGNAEAFF TGTGCCAGTAGTAAGCTACAGGGTAACGCTGAAGCTTTCTTT
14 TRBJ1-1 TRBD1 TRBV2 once CASSHPDRGTEAFF TGTGCCAGCAGCCACCCGGACAGGGGCACTGAAGCTTTCTTT
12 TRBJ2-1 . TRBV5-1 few CASSQGLNEQFF TGCGCCAGTTCTCAGGGCCTCAATGAGCAGTTCTTC
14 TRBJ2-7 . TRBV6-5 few CASSRTGQGYEQYF TGTGCCAGCAGTCGAACAGGGCAGGGCTACGAGCAGTACTTC
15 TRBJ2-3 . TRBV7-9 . CASSFSRLRTDTQYF TGTGCCAGCAGCTTTAGCCGACTGCGCACAGATACGCAGTATTTT
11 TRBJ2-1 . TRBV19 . CASSRQHEQFF TGTGCCAGTAGTAGACAGCATGAGCAGTTCTTC
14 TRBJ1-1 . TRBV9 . CASSAGGAGAEAFF TGTGCCAGCAGCGCGGGGGGTGCGGGCGCTGAAGCTTTCTTT
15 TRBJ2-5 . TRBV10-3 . CAISASERQSETQYF TGTGCCATCAGTGCTTCAGAAAGACAGTCAGAGACCCAGTACTTC
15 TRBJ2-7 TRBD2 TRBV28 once CASSPQREEYYEQYF TGTGCCAGCAGTCCTCAGCGGGAGGAGTACTACGAGCAGTACTTC
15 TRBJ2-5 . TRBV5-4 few CASSLGQRVQETQYF TGTGCCAGCAGCTTGGGTCAGCGGGTGCAAGAGACCCAGTACTTC
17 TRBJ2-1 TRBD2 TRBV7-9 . CASSPGLAGGHYNEQFF TGTGCCAGCAGCCCCGGACTAGCGGGAGGGCACTACAATGAGCAGTTCTTC
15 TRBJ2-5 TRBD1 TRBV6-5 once CASSYYRGTGETQYF TGTGCCAGCAGTTACTACAGGGGCACGGGGGAGACCCAGTACTTC
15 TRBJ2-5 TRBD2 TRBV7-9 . CASSNLGTRQETQYF TGTGCCAGCAGCAACCTTGGGACTAGACAAGAGACCCAGTACTTC
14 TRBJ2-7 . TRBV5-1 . CASRPIQGPYEQYF TGCGCCAGCCGCCCTATACAGGGTCCCTACGAGCAGTACTTC
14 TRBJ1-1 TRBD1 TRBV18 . CASSRTGKNTEAFF TGTGCCAGCTCACGGACAGGGAAGAACACTGAAGCTTTCTTT
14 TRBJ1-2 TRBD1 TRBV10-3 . CAISVDRGPYGYTF TGTGCCATCAGTGTGGACAGGGGCCCCTATGGCTACACCTTC
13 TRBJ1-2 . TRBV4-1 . CASSEDRGWGYTF TGCGCCAGCAGCGAAGACCGAGGGTGGGGCTACACCTTC
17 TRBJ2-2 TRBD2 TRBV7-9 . CASSSQGTSGNTGELFF TGTGCCAGCAGTTCACAAGGGACTAGCGGGAACACCGGGGAGCTGTTTTTT
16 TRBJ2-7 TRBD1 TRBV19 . CASSILGTGGFHEQYF TGTGCCAGTAGTATCCTCGGGACAGGGGGCTTCCACGAGCAGTACTTC
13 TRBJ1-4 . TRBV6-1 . CASRTREYEKLFF TGTGCCAGCAGAACCAGGGAATACGAAAAACTGTTTTTT
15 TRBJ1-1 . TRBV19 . CASSIASGTDTEAFF TGTGCCAGTAGTATAGCAAGCGGGACGGACACTGAAGCTTTCTTT
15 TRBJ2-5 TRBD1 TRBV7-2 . CASSSGTGAGETQYF TGTGCCAGCAGCAGTGGGACAGGGGCGGGGGAGACCCAGTACTTC
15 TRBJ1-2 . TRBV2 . CASSEEAMINYGYTF TGTGCCAGCAGTGAGGAAGCGATGATCAACTATGGCTACACCTTC
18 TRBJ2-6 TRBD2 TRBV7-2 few CASSLTSGRFSGANVLTF TGTGCCAGCAGCTTAACTAGCGGGAGGTTCTCTGGGGCCAACGTCCTGACTTTC
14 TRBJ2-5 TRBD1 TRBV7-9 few CASSYGQGQETQYF TGTGCCAGCAGCTACGGACAGGGGCAAGAGACCCAGTACTTC
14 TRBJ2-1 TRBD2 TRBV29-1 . CSVAKGLSYNEQFF TGCAGCGTCGCTAAGGGACTATCCTACAATGAGCAGTTCTTC
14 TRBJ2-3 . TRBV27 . CASRIIEDTDTQYF TGTGCCAGCAGGATTATTGAGGACACAGATACGCAGTATTTT
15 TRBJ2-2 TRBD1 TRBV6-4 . CASSVRTGNTGELFF TGTGCCAGCAGTGTTCGGACAGGGAACACCGGGGAGCTGTTTTTT
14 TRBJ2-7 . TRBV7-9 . CASSLASGVHEQYF TGTGCCAGCAGCTTAGCCTCCGGAGTCCACGAGCAGTACTTC
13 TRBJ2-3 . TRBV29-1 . CSVVGSSADTQYF TGCAGCGTTGTGGGTTCAAGCGCAGATACGCAGTATTTT
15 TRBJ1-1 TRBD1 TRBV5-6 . CASSRDRRSNTEAFF TGTGCCAGCAGCCGGGACAGACGATCGAACACTGAAGCTTTCTTT
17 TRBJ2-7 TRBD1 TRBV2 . CASSQDTGAIFTYEQYF TGTGCCAGCAGCCAAGATACAGGGGCAATCTTTACCTACGAGCAGTACTTC
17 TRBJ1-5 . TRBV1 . CTSSQQGRRHSNQPQHF TGCACCAGCAGCCAACAAGGCAGGCGACATAGCAATCAGCCCCAGCATTTT
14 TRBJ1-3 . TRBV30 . CAWSVQQGGNTIYF TGTGCCTGGAGTGTACAGCAGGGTGGAAACACCATATATTTT
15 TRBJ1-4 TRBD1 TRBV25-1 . CASSEMRTGDEKLFF TGTGCCAGCAGTGAAATGAGGACAGGTGATGAAAAACTGTTTTTT
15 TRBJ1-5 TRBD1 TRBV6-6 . CASSYKRTGGQPQHF TGTGCCAGCAGTTACAAGCGGACAGGGGGTCAGCCCCAGCATTTT
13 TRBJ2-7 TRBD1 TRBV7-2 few CASSMTGNGEQYF TGTGCCAGCAGCATGACAGGGAACGGCGAGCAGTACTTC
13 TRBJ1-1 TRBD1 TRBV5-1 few CASSGQGLTEAFF TGCGCCAGCAGCGGACAGGGTCTCACTGAAGCTTTCTTT
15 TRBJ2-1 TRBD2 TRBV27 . CASSFRGGGPNEQFF TGTGCCAGCAGTTTTCGGGGCGGGGGTCCCAATGAGCAGTTCTTC
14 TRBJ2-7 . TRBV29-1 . CSVDSRPLSYEQYF TGCAGCGTTGATAGCCGACCTCTCTCCTACGAGCAGTACTTC
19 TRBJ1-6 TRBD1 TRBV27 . CASSHRDSRGLGVYSPLHF TGTGCCAGCAGTCACAGGGACAGCCGGGGACTAGGCGTTTATTCACCCCTCCACTTT
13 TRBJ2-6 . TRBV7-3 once CASGLSGANVLTF TGTGCCAGCGGGCTCTCTGGGGCCAACGTCCTGACTTTC
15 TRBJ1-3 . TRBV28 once CASRTEDSSGNTIYF TGTGCCAGCAGGACCGAGGACAGCTCTGGAAACACCATATATTTT
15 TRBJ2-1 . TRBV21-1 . CASSKVLEGYNEQFF TGTGCCAGCAGCAAAGTATTGGAGGGTTACAATGAGCAGTTCTTC
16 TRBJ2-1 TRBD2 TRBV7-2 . CASRASGTLPYNEQFF TGTGCCAGCAGGGCTAGCGGTACACTTCCCTACAATGAGCAGTTCTTC
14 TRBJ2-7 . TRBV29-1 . CSASGQGGAYEQYF TGCAGCGCCTCGGGGCAGGGGGGAGCCTACGAGCAGTACTTC